This T cell receptor (beta chain) is from a study of shared clonotypes between healthy human individuals. The protocol was immunoSEQ multiplex PCR, while the TCRdb copy is restricted to in-frame clones and leaves out a portion. The sample carries a few million clones, 85% to 95% recorded once. The sequence came from a young man in good health. Some clones in this sample may be carry-over from other donors' samples. Sequenced input: naive CD4+ T cells from PBMCs. Subset in this sample: CD45RA+ positively selected.

CDR3 bases: TGCGCCAGCAGTTATGACGGTAACTATGGCTACACCTTC. This encodes CASSYDGNYGYTF. J is TRBJ1-2 and V is TRBV5-1; D is ambiguous. The CDR3 is made up of 13 amino acids. From germline, CDR1 is SGHRS and CDR2 YFSETQ. Between the trimmed V and J ends, which lost 5 bases and 1 base, there was a span of 9 bases.